The rows below give T cell receptor beta chains drawn from one sample of a study of blood T cell repertoires in COVID-19. The protocol was immunoSEQ multiplex PCR, while the TCRdb copy is restricted to in-frame clones and leaves out a portion. The data hold roughly 290,000 clones, with 75% to 90% observed a single time. The sequencing input was PBMCs or T cells enriched from blood (not recorded which). The origin of the receptors is a young man who had recovered from COVID-19. The CDR3 runs from the conserved cysteine through the conserved F or W. Each record gives: clone size, D gene, V gene, J gene, CDR3 protein, CDR3 DNA. The D gene is left open where the match is weak. Only part of the rows carry a size: once, few, many, or a class if the clone is expanded.

clone size: NA
D gene: TRBD2
V gene: TRBV7-9
J gene: TRBJ2-3
CDR3 protein: CASSLYASGRTDTQYF
CDR3 DNA: TGTGCCAGCAGCTTATATGCTAGCGGACGCACAGATACGCAGTATTTT

clone size: NA
D gene: NA
V gene: TRBV12-3/TRBV12-4
J gene: TRBJ1-1
CDR3 protein: CASSFAGNTEAFF
CDR3 DNA: TGTGCCAGCAGTTTTGCCGGGAACACTGAAGCTTTCTTT

clone size: NA
D gene: TRBD2
V gene: TRBV3-1/TRBV3-2
J gene: TRBJ2-3
CDR3 protein: CASSQVFAGGTDTQYF
CDR3 DNA: TGTGCCAGCAGCCAAGTATTTGCGGGGGGAACAGATACGCAGTATTTT

clone size: NA
D gene: TRBD2
V gene: TRBV7-9
J gene: TRBJ2-2
CDR3 protein: CASSLSAGGSSGELFF
CDR3 DNA: TGTGCCAGCAGCTTATCAGCGGGGGGTTCATCCGGGGAGCTGTTTTTT

clone size: NA
D gene: TRBD1
V gene: TRBV23-1
J gene: TRBJ1-1
CDR3 protein: CASRAQGRPRMNTEAFF
CDR3 DNA: TGCGCCAGCAGGGCACAGGGGCGACCCCGCATGAACACTGAAGCTTTCTTT

clone size: NA
D gene: TRBD1
V gene: TRBV2
J gene: TRBJ1-4
CDR3 protein: CASRGQENEKLFF
CDR3 DNA: TGTGCCAGCAGGGGACAGGAGAATGAAAAACTGTTTTTT

clone size: NA
D gene: TRBD2
V gene: TRBV10-3
J gene: TRBJ2-7
CDR3 protein: CAISEVGGGLYEQYF
CDR3 DNA: TGTGCCATCAGTGAAGTCGGGGGGGGTCTCTACGAGCAGTACTTC

clone size: NA
D gene: TRBD1
V gene: TRBV19
J gene: TRBJ1-2
CDR3 protein: CASSITGDGYGYTF
CDR3 DNA: TGTGCCAGTAGTATTACAGGGGACGGCTATGGCTACACCTTC

clone size: NA
D gene: NA
V gene: TRBV6-5
J gene: TRBJ1-5
CDR3 protein: CASKGGLMDNQPQHF
CDR3 DNA: TGTGCCAGCAAGGGGGGGCTGATGGACAATCAGCCCCAGCATTTT

clone size: NA
D gene: TRBD1
V gene: TRBV9
J gene: TRBJ2-7
CDR3 protein: CASSRQGSYEQYF
CDR3 DNA: TGTGCCAGCAGTCGACAGGGGTCTTACGAGCAGTACTTC

clone size: NA
D gene: TRBD2
V gene: TRBV5-4
J gene: TRBJ2-2
CDR3 protein: CASQSAGGYTGELFF
CDR3 DNA: TGTGCCAGCCAGAGCGCGGGGGGATACACCGGGGAGCTGTTTTTT

clone size: NA
D gene: NA
V gene: TRBV3-1/TRBV3-2
J gene: TRBJ1-2
CDR3 protein: CASSQDGWIGQIHTF
CDR3 DNA: TGTGCCAGCAGCCAAGACGGGTGGATTGGACAGATCCACACCTTC

clone size: NA
D gene: NA
V gene: TRBV13
J gene: TRBJ1-6
CDR3 protein: CASSLGRGHSPLHF
CDR3 DNA: TGTGCCAGCAGCTTAGGCAGGGGACATTCACCCCTCCACTTT

clone size: NA
D gene: NA
V gene: TRBV5-5
J gene: TRBJ1-1
CDR3 protein: CASSIGGDTEAFF
CDR3 DNA: TGTGCCAGCAGCATAGGGGGGGACACTGAAGCTTTCTTT

clone size: NA
D gene: NA
V gene: TRBV7-9
J gene: TRBJ1-1
CDR3 protein: CASTQNTEAFF
CDR3 DNA: TGTGCCAGCACCCAGAACACTGAAGCTTTCTTT

clone size: few
D gene: TRBD1
V gene: TRBV19
J gene: TRBJ1-2
CDR3 protein: CASSRWGQGQDYTF
CDR3 DNA: TGTGCCAGTAGTAGATGGGGACAGGGGCAAGACTACACCTTC